One sample yielded the 5 T cell receptor beta chains listed below, sequenced in a study of cytomegalovirus exposure and HLA in healthy donors. Primers: 60 Vbeta forward and 13 Jbeta reverse. Only in-frame clones appear in the TCRdb table, and some are missing; sequencing was by immunoSEQ multiplex PCR. The table has approximately 150,000 clones, around 80% seen once. The sequenced material came from PBMCs. The receptors derive from a man between 18 and 29 years old in good health and CMV-seropositive.

The V and J genes are TRBV28 and TRBJ1-5; D is unresolved. The CDR3 consists of 18 residues. Germline CDR1 is MDHEN and CDR2 is SYDVKM. V lost 5 bases and J lost 3, with 23 bases in between. The CDR3 DNA reads as TGTGCCAGCAGTCGTAAACATGAGGGAGGCAATATCAATCAGCCCCAGCATTTT. Its protein is CASSRKHEGGNINQPQHF.

V and J are TRBV19 and TRBJ1-5; 10 bases are shared with TRBD1. Trimming removed 6 bases from V and 3 bases from J; junction bases left unmatched: 5. Germline assignment: CDR1 LNHDA and CDR2 SQIVND (reference sequence). This CDR3 is 15 amino acids long. As DNA, the CDR3 is TGTGCCAGTAGAATCGGGACAGGGGTCAATCAGCCCCAGCATTTT. It specifies CASRIGTGVNQPQHF.

This chain connects TRBV27 to TRBJ2-1, with TRBD2 matching over 9 bases. In germline, CDR1 is MNHEY, CDR2 SMNVEV (reference sequence). The CDR3 covers 15 residues. V was pared by 4 bases and J by 8 bases, with 9 bases of the junction left unmatched. The CDR3 sequence is CASSSLAGQSDEQFF. CDR3 in DNA: TGTGCCAGCAGTTCCCTAGCGGGACAAAGCGATGAGCAGTTCTTC.

CDR3 in amino acids: CASSPGAGTEAFF. DNA for the CDR3: TGTGCCAGCTCACCGGGGGCGGGCACTGAAGCTTTCTTT. The chain recombines TRBV18 with TRBJ1-1; perhaps TRBD1 as D (6 bases). V was pared by 3 bases and J by 4 bases, with 9 bases between. Germline CDR1 KGHSH, CDR2 LQKENI. This CDR3 is 13 amino acids long.

The rearrangement uses TRBV19 and TRBJ1-1; TRBD1 matches 11 bases. The CDR3 totals 16 residues. From germline, CDR1 is LNHDA and CDR2 SQIVND (reference sequence). The ends lost 5 bases at V and 5 bases at J; junction bases unmatched: 10. The CDR3 spells CASSRTGGVGWTEAFF. The CDR3 coding sequence is TGTGCCAGTAGTCGGACAGGGGGCGTGGGGTGGACTGAAGCTTTCTTT. The full variable domain, in which reference TRBV19 and TRBJ1-1 provide the parts outside the CDR3, is DGGITQSPKYLFRKEGQNVTLSCEQNLNHDAMYWYRQDPGQGLRLIYYSQIVNDFQKGDIAEGYSVSREKKESFPLTVTSAQKNPTAFYLCASSRTGGVGWTEAFFGQGTRLTVV.